In its sample, the clone carrying this T cell receptor (beta chain) was seen once. Its target is unknown. Using about 190 ng DNA, 32,000 or so T cell genomes, the sorted-subset replicate PCRs were run. Method: immunoSEQ multiplex PCR; TCRdb's copy keeps in-frame clones and lacks some. In the table there are over a million clones, roughly 95% of which are singletons. V was clipped by 2 bases and J by 0 bases; unmatched bases: 5. Looked up from germline, CDR1 is MGHRA and CDR2 is YSYEKL. The CDR3 totals 17 residues. This specimen belongs to a study of shared clonotypes between healthy human individuals. Study context: Contributing individuals were a couple of females and three males aged 18 to 49. Study-wide results and limits: Limited genetic and exposure-history diversity came from having few donors. In general, naive subsets displayed greater estimated richness than memory subsets did.

The V gene is TRBV4-1, the J gene TRBJ2-2, with 8 nucleotides matching TRBD2. Input material: naive CD4+ T cells sorted from blood. The subset: CD45RA+ positively selected. The clonotype originates from a man aged 25-40 years in good health. The CDR3 region is CASSQFAREANTGELFF. The CDR3 region has the DNA TGCGCCAGCAGCCAATTCGCGCGGGAGGCGAACACCGGGGAGCTGTTTTTT.